This TCR beta chain was captured in a study of metastatic and nonmetastatic thyroid tumors. From the PCR reads, TCRdb re-called clones with MiXCR. This repertoire shows approximately 82,000 clones, around 12% found once; its top ten account for 8.5% to 10%. No treatment of any kind had been given to any patient before thyroid surgery. Looked up from germline, CDR1 is DFQATT and CDR2 is SNEGSKA (reference sequence). The V gene end was trimmed by 1 base and the J gene end by 3 bases; junction bases not matched to a gene: 16. The CDR3 extends over 19 amino acids. This clone has ten or more counts. V usage is TRBV20-1 and J usage is TRBJ2-5, with 11 bases that match TRBD2. The sample consisted of tumor tissue. The TCR sequence derives from a female donor with papillary thyroid cancer or a benign thyroid nodule (not recorded which). Some clones in this sample may be carry-over from other donors' samples. CDR3: CSARVVLAGGPESEETQYF. The CDR3, as DNA: TGCAGTGCTAGAGTGGTATTAGCGGGAGGGCCGGAGTCCGAAGAGACCCAGTACTTC.